This TCR beta chain derives from a study of T cell responses to AZD1222 COVID-19 vaccine. For this clone: No antigen is known for it.

Study-level results: Spike-spanning, vaccine-associated CD4 TCRs were dominant at 160-218 and 743-854. White British people made up most donors, females outnumbered males, and clonal diversity was possibly underestimated. No day 14 peak samples; only post-peak repertoires were characterized. Of the AZD1222 recipients, only 5 to 7 were seropositive at baseline.

Germline values: CDR1 KGHSH, CDR2 LQKENI. The CDR3 runs to 13 residues. Deletions cut 3 bases from V and 3 bases from J, with 9 bases between. Produced via immunoSEQ multiplex PCR; TCRdb's table is partial and in-frame only. The sample has 100,000 to 110,000 clones, around 89% seen once. This TCR derives from an adult in good health. Sample: peripheral blood, taken on day 0 of AZD1222 vaccination. V gene TRBV18 combines with J gene TRBJ2-7; D is uncertain. The CDR3 sequence is CASSPGLNYEQYF. The DNA of the CDR3 is TGTGCCAGCTCACCCGGGCTAAACTACGAGCAGTACTTC.